This TCR beta chain was retrieved from a study of CD8 T cells in cerebrospinal fluid in Alzheimer's disease. This clonotype shows up as large by frequency. This CDR3 is built from 16 residues. The germline gives CDR1 SQVTM, CDR2 ANQGSEA. TCRdb reanalyzed the 10x single-cell sequencing reads and collapses them to one entry per CDR3 protein, without DNA. This sample's table has 550 to 800 distinct CDR3 sequences. Every participant was in good physical condition without acute infectious disease. The sequence was collected from a human donor in good health. Sequenced material: cerebrospinal fluid. V usage is TRBV29-1 and J usage is TRBJ2-1; without DNA, the TCRdb call of TRBD1 cannot be checked. CDR3 amino acids: CSALLRGPSSYNEQFF.